A selection of T cell receptor beta chains follows, all from one sample in a study of cytomegalovirus exposure and HLA in healthy donors. Profiling relied on immunoSEQ multiplex PCR, and the TCRdb table lists in-frame clones only, not all of them. The repertoire holds about 120,000 clones, about 80% seen once, with around 4.4% in the top ten. The sequenced material came from PBMCs. These TCRs come from a man aged 25-40 years in good health and CMV-seropositive. The CDR3 runs from the conserved cysteine through the conserved F or W. Each record gives: V gene, clone size, D gene, J gene, CDR3 protein, CDR3 DNA. A D gene is named only where the DNA matches it firmly. Clone size is given for some rows only: seen once, a few or many times, or a class if the clone is expanded.

>TRBV7-2|-|-|TRBJ1-5
CASSLERFLGQPQHF
TGTGCCAGCAGCTTAGAACGGTTTCTGGGCCAGCCCCAGCATTTT
>TRBV6-1|once|-|TRBJ1-2
CASTTGIENYGYTF
TGTGCCAGCACGACAGGCATTGAAAACTATGGCTACACCTTC
>TRBV30|-|-|TRBJ1-6
CAWGPGLRGAPLHF
TGTGCCTGGGGCCCGGGACTCCGAGGAGCACCCCTCCACTTT
>TRBV15|-|TRBD1|TRBJ1-4
CATSREGGQKLFF
TGTGCCACCAGCAGAGAAGGGGGACAGAAACTGTTTTTT
>TRBV5-1|-|TRBD1|TRBJ1-5
CASSATGDNQPQHF
TGCGCCAGCAGCGCGACAGGGGACAATCAGCCCCAGCATTTT
>TRBV11-1|few|-|TRBJ2-3
CATKRAGAVTDTQYF
TGTGCCACCAAGAGGGCAGGGGCCGTCACAGATACGCAGTATTTT
>TRBV18|-|TRBD1|TRBJ2-7
CASSPQGDTHEQYF
TGTGCCAGCTCACCGCAGGGGGACACACACGAGCAGTACTTC
>TRBV5-8|-|TRBD2|TRBJ2-2
CASSFGVAGGFTGELFF
TGTGCCAGCAGCTTCGGGGTCGCGGGAGGGTTCACCGGGGAGCTGTTTTTT
>TRBV5-1|-|-|TRBJ2-3
CASSLPLPGGTDTQYF
TGCGCCAGCAGCTTGCCGTTGCCAGGGGGCACAGATACGCAGTATTTT
>TRBV9|-|TRBD2|TRBJ2-1
CASSQNPGLVVF
TGTGCCAGCAGCCAAAACCCGGGACTAGTGGTCTTC
>TRBV10-3|once|TRBD2|TRBJ2-1
CAISVTGTSVGGGEQFF
TGTGCCATCAGTGTTACCGGGACTAGCGTGGGGGGTGGCGAGCAGTTCTTC
>TRBV7-2|-|-|TRBJ1-2
CASSLGRAYGYTF
TGTGCCAGCAGCTTAGGGCGGGCGTATGGCTACACCTTC
>TRBV6-5|-|-|TRBJ1-2
CASSYSNLQGGGYTF
TGTGCCAGCAGTTACTCGAACCTCCAGGGTGGGGGCTACACCTTC